This T cell receptor (delta chain) was recovered during a study of Vδ1+ human thymocytes. Overall study results and limits: Thymic TRG and TRD repertoires appeared highly polyclonal, with Gaussian CDR3 length distributions.

CDR3 length: 24 amino acids. Trimming removed 0 bases from V and 5 bases from J; junction bases left unmatched: 27. Germline CDR1 reads TSWWSYY; CDR2 reads QGS. Sequences come from RNA converted to cDNA by reverse transcription. The CDR3 regions were amplified by multiplex PCR from V-gene primers to a constant-region primer. TCRdb re-called the multiplex PCR reads using CATT. The data hold fewer than 25,000 delta-chain clones, with 8.1% observed a single time. To note about this clone: Its antigen is unidentified.

The chain is built from TRDV1 and TRDJ1, with 13 bases identical to TRDD3. This TCR was recovered from a child under two years old who had congenital heart surgery. Sequencing input: Vdelta1+ gamma-delta thymocytes from the thymus. Indicated subset: FACS-sorted CD3+ TCRalphabeta- TCRVdelta1+ TCRVdelta2- thymocytes. The CDR3 reads CALGELQGRGGLEATGGYEDKLIF. The DNA of the CDR3 is TGTGCTCTTGGGGAACTCCAAGGGCGAGGGGGCCTTGAGGCTACTGGGGGATACGAGGATAAACTCATCTTT.